The next 30 T cell receptor beta chains were all read from a single sample in a study of shared clonotypes between healthy human individuals. Generated by immunoSEQ multiplex PCR, the TCRdb table keeps only in-frame clones and is missing some. Of more than 1,200,000 clones listed, 98% were seen once; the top ten hold 0.36%. Sequenced material: naive CD4+ T cells sorted from blood. Subset described: CD45RA+ positively selected. These TCRs come from a man in his thirties or forties in good health.

The chain employs TRBV11-2 and TRBJ2-7; 7 positions agree with TRBD2. Trimming removed 2 bases from V and 0 bases from J; junction bases left unmatched: 7. This CDR3 has 16 amino acids. Germline CDR1 SGHAT, CDR2 FQNNGV. CDR3 protein: CASSLTGGRSSYEQYF. CDR3 sequence (DNA): TGTGCCAGCAGCTTAACGGGGGGAAGGAGCTCCTACGAGCAGTACTTC.

The chain links TRBV10-3 to TRBJ2-7, with TRBD2 identical over 12 bases. J lost 0 bases, V lost 10 bases, and 13 bases had no gene match. The CDR3 has 17 amino acids. The germline V gene encodes CDR1 ENHRY and CDR2 SYGVKD. CDR3 region: CASRGPSGRGSSYEQYF. CDR3 DNA: TGTGCCAGCAGGGGTCCTAGCGGGAGGGGAAGCTCCTACGAGCAGTACTTC.

The gene calls are TRBV9 and TRBJ2-4; 7 bases are shared with TRBD2. The CDR3 consists of 14 residues. Germline-derived CDR1 and CDR2 are SGDLS and YYNGEE. The V segment lost 0 bases and the J segment 8 bases; nucleotides outside the gene matches: 5. CDR3 protein: CASSVVAGSDIQYF. DNA for the CDR3: TGTGCCAGCAGCGTAGTAGCGGGTTCGGACATTCAGTACTTC.

The V gene is TRBV20-1, the J gene TRBJ2-3; no definite D call. Germline CDR1 DFQATT, CDR2 SNEGSKA (reference sequence). CDR3 length equals 11 residues. The germline V and J ends were trimmed by 0 bases and 7 bases, with 5 bases remaining between them. CDR3 region: CSARDHHTQYF. In DNA form, the CDR3 reads TGCAGTGCTAGAGATCACCATACGCAGTATTTT.

The chain joins TRBV13 to TRBJ2-3; D ambiguous. V lost 4 bases to trimming and J lost 4 bases, with 6 bases between them. This CDR3 spans 12 amino acids. CDR1 and CDR2 from the germline V gene are PRHDT and FYEKMQ (reference sequence). The CDR3 bases are TGTGCCAGCAGCTACTCAGCAGATACGCAGTATTTT. Translated: CASSYSADTQYF.

The J gene is TRBJ2-4, the V gene TRBV28; TRBD2 aligns across 7 bases. V was clipped by 8 bases and J by 0 bases; unmatched bases: 7. CDR1 MDHEN and CDR2 SYDVKM come from the germline V gene. CDR3 size: 15 residues. The CDR3 bases are TGTGCCAGCGGGGAGCGGGGACTAGCCAAAAACATTCAGTACTTC. It translates to CASGERGLAKNIQYF.

V gene TRBV14 combines with J gene TRBJ2-1; possibly TRBD2 for D (5 bases). This CDR3 spans 14 amino acids. V was cut by 4 bases and J by 7 bases, with 14 bases left in between. Germline CDR1 reads SGHDN; CDR2 reads FVKESK. The CDR3 DNA follows: TGTGCCAGCAGCCTGCGTGGAGGCGGTAATGAGCAGTTCTTC. This translates into CASSLRGGGNEQFF.

The chain recombines TRBV10-1 with TRBJ2-7; TRBD2 matches at 10 bases. Trimming took 2 bases from V and 6 from J; bases not matched to a gene: 4. Germline lookup yields CDR1 WNHNN and CDR2 SYGVQD (reference sequence). The CDR3 covers 14 residues. CDR3 in amino acids: CASSEQRGGSEQYF. CDR3 DNA: TGCGCCAGCAGTGAGCAGCGGGGGGGGTCCGAGCAGTACTTC.

This clone was detected only once. The J gene is TRBJ2-3, the V gene TRBV6-6, with a weak D call TRBD2 (5 bases). Trimming took 2 bases from V and 5 from J, leaving 14 bases between them. The CDR3 sequence is 15 residues long. The germline CDR1 and CDR2 sequences are MNHNY and SVGAGI (reference sequence). The CDR3 DNA reads as TGTGCCAGCAGTTACCGCCTAGCCGACGAAGATACGCAGTATTTT. This codes for CASSYRLADEDTQYF.

This chain links TRBV20-1 with TRBJ1-1, with D hard to call. Germline lookup yields CDR1 DFQATT and CDR2 SNEGSKA (reference sequence). CDR3 length: 11 amino acids. V was pared by 7 bases and J by 7 bases, with 13 bases between. The CDR3 region is CSVTTRVEAFF. CDR3 coding DNA: TGCAGTGTCACAACCCGGGTTGAAGCTTTCTTT.

The CDR3: CASSANRGDYEQYF. The CDR3 region has the DNA TGTGCCAGCAGCGCCAACAGGGGCGACTACGAGCAGTACTTC. The V call is TRBV9, the J call TRBJ2-7, with 7 positions matching TRBD1. The CDR3 sequence is 14 residues long. V trimming: 3 bases; J trimming: 3 bases; junction bases outside the gene matches: 6. Germline V gene sequence: CDR1 SGDLS, CDR2 YYNGEE. The whole variable domain, filled in from reference TRBV9 and TRBJ2-7, reads DSGVTQTPKHLITATGQRVTLRCSPRSGDLSVYWYQQSLDQGLQFLIQYYNGEERAKGNILERFSAQQFPDLHSELNLSSLELGDSALYFCASSANRGDYEQYFGPGTRLTVT.

This clone has just a few counts. This chain connects TRBV7-8 to TRBJ2-1; 7 bases align to TRBD2. Germline-derived CDR1 and CDR2 are SGHVS and FQNEAQ. With 5 bases clipped from V and 6 bases from J, the junction kept 7 bases outside the gene matches. The CDR3 has 14 amino acids. Here the CDR3 reads CASSAGVAGNEQFF. Here the CDR3 DNA reads TGTGCCAGCAGCGCCGGGGTAGCGGGCAATGAGCAGTTCTTC.

The chain combines TRBV6-6 with TRBJ2-7; 9 bases map to TRBD1. Germline lookup yields CDR1 MNHNY and CDR2 SVGAGI (reference sequence). The CDR3 has 16 amino acids. The V gene end was trimmed by 2 bases and the J gene end by 3 bases; junction bases not matched to a gene: 8. CDR3 amino acids: CASSYTSTGGDYEQYF. The CDR3 bases are TGTGCCAGCAGTTACACCTCGACAGGGGGGGACTACGAGCAGTACTTC.

The genes are TRBV14 and TRBJ2-5; D remains ambiguous. V dropped 2 bases and J dropped 5 bases, with 6 bases sitting between them. Germline V lookup: CDR1 SGHDN, CDR2 FVKESK. This CDR3 is built from 12 residues. CDR3 sequence (DNA): TGTGCCAGCAGCCAAACTATCGAGACCCAGTACTTC. It encodes CASSQTIETQYF.

The CDR3, as DNA: TGTGCCAGCAGCCAAGACGAGACCCAGTACTTC. This sequence encodes CASSQDETQYF. The chain is built from TRBV14 and TRBJ2-5, with D unclear. The CDR3 is 11 residues long. The germline V gene has CDR1 SGHDN and CDR2 FVKESK. V was cut by 0 bases and J by 5 bases, with 1 base left in between. The entire variable domain, with the rest obtained from reference TRBV14 and TRBJ2-5, is as follows: EAGVTQFPSHSVIEKGQTVTLRCDPISGHDNLYWYRRVMGKEIKFLLHFVKESKQDESGMPNNRFLAERTGGTYSTLKVQPAELEDSGVYFCASSQDETQYFGPGTRLLVL.

CDR3 coding DNA: TGTGCCAGCAGCTTAGACGTCTTTGAAGCTTTCTTT. This codes for CASSLDVFEAFF. This chain links TRBV7-9 with TRBJ1-1; no definite D call. The V end was cut by 1 base, the J end by 7 bases, with 7 bases between. CDR3 length equals 12 residues. Germline-derived CDR1 and CDR2 are SEHNR and FQNEAQ (reference sequence).

The rearrangement joins TRBV29-1 to TRBJ1-1; possibly TRBD1 for D (6 bases). The germline V and J ends were trimmed by 4 bases and 4 bases, with 13 bases remaining between them. The V gene's germline CDR1 is SQVTM and CDR2 ANQGSEA. CDR3 length: 13 residues. The DNA of the CDR3 is TGCAGCGTTGGTCGGGGGCAGAGCACTGAAGCTTTCTTT. Its protein product is CSVGRGQSTEAFF.

This clone is a singleton in its sample. The chain has TRBV25-1 and TRBJ2-5, with a tentative D call TRBD2 (6 bases). The CDR3 length is 12 residues. Germline values: CDR1 MGHDK, CDR2 SYGVNS. Deletions cut 8 bases from V and 7 bases from J, with 14 bases between. CDR3 sequence: CASRESSSTQYF. CDR3 DNA: TGTGCCAGCCGGGAGAGCTCCTCGACCCAGTACTTC.

The V call is TRBV11-2, the J call TRBJ2-2; no clear D. This CDR3 is 14 amino acids long. The V gene's germline CDR1 is SGHAT and CDR2 FQNNGV. Trimming shortened V by 5 bases and J by 5 bases, and 12 bases separated the two germline ends. CDR3 nucleotides: TGTGCCAGCAGCCCACTGGCCAGGACCGGGGAGCTGTTTTTT. Its translation: CASSPLARTGELFF.

The chain is built from TRBV19 and TRBJ1-2; tentatively, D is TRBD1 (5 bases). Germline CDR1 is LNHDA and CDR2 is SQIVND (reference sequence). Deletions cut 3 bases from V and 4 bases from J, with 18 bases between. The CDR3 is made up of 16 amino acids. DNA for the CDR3: TGTGCCAGTAGTATCAGGACACACCGGCCCAGCTATGGCTACACCTTC. It is translated as CASSIRTHRPSYGYTF.

The V and J genes are TRBV9 and TRBJ1-1, with D possibly matching TRBD1 (6 bases). In germline, CDR1 is SGDLS, CDR2 YYNGEE. CDR3 length: 14 amino acids. The V end lost 6 bases, the J end lost 0 bases, and 12 bases lay between the germline ends. Here the CDR3 reads CASTLGQLNTEAFF. The CDR3, as DNA: TGTGCCAGCACCCTTGGACAGCTGAACACTGAAGCTTTCTTT.

The V call is TRBV7-8, the J call TRBJ2-1, with 11 nucleotides matching TRBD2. Trimming removed 5 bases from V and 6 bases from J; junction bases left unmatched: 12. The germline CDR1 and CDR2 sequences are SGHVS and FQNEAQ. CDR3 length equals 17 residues. CDR3 region: CASSRPGLAAYTNEQFF. DNA for the CDR3: TGTGCCAGCAGCCGCCCGGGACTAGCGGCCTATACCAATGAGCAGTTCTTC.

In DNA form, the CDR3 reads TGTGCCACCAGCAGAGATTCAGGGGTGGAGCCCCAGCATTTT. Its translation is CATSRDSGVEPQHF. V and J are TRBV15 and TRBJ1-5; tentative D call: TRBD1 (6 bases). Germline V lookup: CDR1 LNHNV, CDR2 YYDKDF (reference sequence). Deletions cut 0 bases from V and 8 bases from J, with 11 bases between. This CDR3 is 14 amino acids long.

This clone was seen just once. The chain couples TRBV5-1 to TRBJ1-4, with D possibly matching TRBD1 (5 bases). The V end was cut by 4 bases, the J end by 6 bases, with 16 bases between. The CDR3 is made up of 15 amino acids. Looked up from germline, CDR1 is SGHRS and CDR2 is YFSETQ. CDR3 nucleotides: TGCGCCAGCAGCCCCGTGGGGCAGGAGGATGAAAAACTGTTTTTT. This codes for CASSPVGQEDEKLFF.

The chain couples TRBV27 to TRBJ2-1; 10 nucleotides line up with TRBD2. Germline V lookup: CDR1 MNHEY, CDR2 SMNVEV (reference sequence). This CDR3 is 16 amino acids long. J lost 4 bases, V lost 2 bases, and 5 bases had no gene match. The CDR3 DNA follows: TGTGCCAGCAGTTTAGCCGGGACTAGCGCTTACAATGAGCAGTTCTTC. It is translated as CASSLAGTSAYNEQFF.

This clone is a singleton in its sample. The chain uses TRBV10-3 and TRBJ2-1, with D unclear. Trimming removed 0 bases at V and 12 bases at J, with 15 bases between. This CDR3 is 14 amino acids long. Germline V gene sequence: CDR1 ENHRY, CDR2 SYGVKD. CDR3 coding DNA: TGTGCCATCAGTGAGTCGGCCCGACTCGAGATGCAGTTCTTC. This sequence encodes CAISESARLEMQFF.

This chain connects TRBV19 to TRBJ2-3; 8 bases line up with TRBD2. Germline V gene sequence: CDR1 LNHDA, CDR2 SQIVND (reference sequence). The CDR3 length is 18 residues. The trim removed 5 bases at V and 1 base at J, leaving 14 bases unmatched. CDR3 coding DNA: TGTGCCAGTAGTCTACACTACTCTAGCGGGCCGGGCACAGATACGCAGTATTTT. This translates into CASSLHYSSGPGTDTQYF. Together with reference TRBV19 and TRBJ2-3, the CDR3 gives the full variable domain: DGGITQSPKYLFRKEGQNVTLSCEQNLNHDAMYWYRQDPGQGLRLIYYSQIVNDFQKGDIAEGYSVSREKKESFPLTVTSAQKNPTAFYLCASSLHYSSGPGTDTQYFGPGTRLTVL.

This chain uses TRBV5-1 with TRBJ1-1; D unclear. Trimming removed 3 bases at V and 4 bases at J, with 10 bases between. The CDR3 is 13 residues long. Germline CDR1 SGHRS, CDR2 YFSETQ. The CDR3 loop reads CASSYSEATEAFF. CDR3 coding DNA: TGCGCCAGCAGCTACAGCGAGGCCACTGAAGCTTTCTTT.

The chain has TRBV5-1 and TRBJ2-7; 8 bases match TRBD1. Looked up from germline, CDR1 is SGHRS and CDR2 is YFSETQ. CDR3 size: 14 residues. The V gene end was trimmed by 4 bases and the J gene end by 6 bases; junction bases not matched to a gene: 9. The CDR3 DNA reads as TGCGCCAGCAGCCCGGGACAGGCGGCGTCCGAGCAGTACTTC. This encodes CASSPGQAASEQYF. The whole variable domain, filled in from reference TRBV5-1 and TRBJ2-7, reads KAGVTQTPRYLIKTRGQQVTLSCSPISGHRSVSWYQQTPGQGLQFLFEYFSETQRNKGNFPGRFSGRQFSNSRSEMNVSTLELGDSALYLCASSPGQAASEQYFGPGTRLTVT.

This chain links TRBV5-6 with TRBJ1-2; D possibly corresponds to TRBD1 (5 bases). V lost 0 bases, J lost 4 bases, and 13 bases lay in between. The CDR3 has 15 residues. Per the germline V gene, CDR1 is SGHDT and CDR2 is YYEEEE. The CDR3: CASSLATAFGYGYTF. In nucleotides, the CDR3 is TGTGCCAGCAGCTTGGCGACAGCTTTTGGCTATGGCTACACCTTC.